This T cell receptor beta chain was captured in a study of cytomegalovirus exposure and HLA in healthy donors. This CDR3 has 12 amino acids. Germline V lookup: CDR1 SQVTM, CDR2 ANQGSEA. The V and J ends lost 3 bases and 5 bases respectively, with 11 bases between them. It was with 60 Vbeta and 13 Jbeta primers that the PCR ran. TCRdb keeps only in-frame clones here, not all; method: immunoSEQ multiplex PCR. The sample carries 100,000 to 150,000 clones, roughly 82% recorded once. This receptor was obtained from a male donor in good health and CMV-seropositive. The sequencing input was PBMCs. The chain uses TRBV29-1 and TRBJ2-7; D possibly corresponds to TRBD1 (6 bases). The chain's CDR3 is CSVEDNRDEQYF. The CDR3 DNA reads TGCAGCGTTGAGGACAACAGGGACGAGCAGTACTTC.